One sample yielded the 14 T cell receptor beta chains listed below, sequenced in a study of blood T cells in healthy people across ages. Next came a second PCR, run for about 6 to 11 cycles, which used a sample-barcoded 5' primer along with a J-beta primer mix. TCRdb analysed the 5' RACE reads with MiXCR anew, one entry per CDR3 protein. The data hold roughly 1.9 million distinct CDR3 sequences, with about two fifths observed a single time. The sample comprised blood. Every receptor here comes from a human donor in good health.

In DNA, the CDR3 is TGCGCCAGCAGCCAGCAAACCCCGAAACCAGGACAGCTCTTCAAAAACATTCAGTACTTC. This gives the protein CASSQQTPKPGQLFKNIQYF. This chain joins TRBV4-3 and TRBJ2-4; perhaps TRBD1 as D (6 bases). CDR3 length: 20 amino acids. CDR1 is LGHNA and CDR2 is YSLEER in the germline V gene. V lost 3 bases and J lost 3, with 27 bases in between.

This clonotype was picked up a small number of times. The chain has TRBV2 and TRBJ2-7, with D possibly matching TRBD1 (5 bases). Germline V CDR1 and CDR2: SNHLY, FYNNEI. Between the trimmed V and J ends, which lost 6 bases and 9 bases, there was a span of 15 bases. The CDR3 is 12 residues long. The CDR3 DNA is TGTGCCAGCAGAATAGGGGTTCTTGGGCAGTACTTC. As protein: CASRIGVLGQYF.

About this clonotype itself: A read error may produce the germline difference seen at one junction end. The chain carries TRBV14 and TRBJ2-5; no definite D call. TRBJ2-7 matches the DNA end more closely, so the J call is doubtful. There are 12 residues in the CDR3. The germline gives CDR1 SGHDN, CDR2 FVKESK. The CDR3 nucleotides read TGTGCCGGCAGCCGCGGCGGCGACGAGCAGTACTTC. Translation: CAGSRGGDEQYF.

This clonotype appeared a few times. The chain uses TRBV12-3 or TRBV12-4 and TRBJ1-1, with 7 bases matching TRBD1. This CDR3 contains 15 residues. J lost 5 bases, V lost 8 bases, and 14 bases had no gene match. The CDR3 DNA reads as TGTGCCAGCGGCCCAGGGGGACCCATGGGAACTGAAGCTTTCTTT. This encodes CASGPGGPMGTEAFF.

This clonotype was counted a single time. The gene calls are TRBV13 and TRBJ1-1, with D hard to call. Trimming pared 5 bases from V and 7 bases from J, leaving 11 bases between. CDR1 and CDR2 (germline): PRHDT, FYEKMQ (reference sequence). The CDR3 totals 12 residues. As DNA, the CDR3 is TGTGCCAGCAGCCGAAATCCCTTTGAAGCTTTCTTT. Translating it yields CASSRNPFEAFF. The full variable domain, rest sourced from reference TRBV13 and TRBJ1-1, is AAGVIQSPRHLIKEKRETATLKCYPIPRHDTVYWYQQGPGQDPQFLISFYEKMQSDKGSIPDRFSAQQFSDYHSELNMSSLELGDSALYFCASSRNPFEAFFGQGTRLTVV.

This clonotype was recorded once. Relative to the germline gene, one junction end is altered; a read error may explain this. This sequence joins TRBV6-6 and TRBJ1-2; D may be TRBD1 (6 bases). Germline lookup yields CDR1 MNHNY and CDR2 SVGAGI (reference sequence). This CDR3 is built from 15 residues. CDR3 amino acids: CASSSGDRSLRGYTF. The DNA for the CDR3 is TGTGCCAGTAGTTCGGGAGACAGGAGTTTGCGCGGCTACACCTTC.

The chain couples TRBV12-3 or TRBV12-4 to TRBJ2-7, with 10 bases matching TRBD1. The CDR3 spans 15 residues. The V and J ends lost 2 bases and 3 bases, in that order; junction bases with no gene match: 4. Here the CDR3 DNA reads TGTGCCAGCAGTTTACCGGGACAGGGGATCTACGAGCAGTACTTC. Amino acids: CASSLPGQGIYEQYF.

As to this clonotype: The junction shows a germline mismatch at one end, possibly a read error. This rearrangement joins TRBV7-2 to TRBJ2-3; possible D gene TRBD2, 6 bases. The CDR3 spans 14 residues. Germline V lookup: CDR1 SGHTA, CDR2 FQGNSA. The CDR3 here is CAGSLESRGDTQYF. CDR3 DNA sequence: TGTGCCGGCAGCTTAGAATCGCGGGGAGATACGCAGTATTTT.

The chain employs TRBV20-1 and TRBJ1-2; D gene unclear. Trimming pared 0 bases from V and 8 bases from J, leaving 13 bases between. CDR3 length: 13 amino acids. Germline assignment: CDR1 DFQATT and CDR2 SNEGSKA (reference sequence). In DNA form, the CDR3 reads TGCAGTGCTAGAGATAAGAGGTTCGGCGGCTACACCTTC. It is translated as CSARDKRFGGYTF.

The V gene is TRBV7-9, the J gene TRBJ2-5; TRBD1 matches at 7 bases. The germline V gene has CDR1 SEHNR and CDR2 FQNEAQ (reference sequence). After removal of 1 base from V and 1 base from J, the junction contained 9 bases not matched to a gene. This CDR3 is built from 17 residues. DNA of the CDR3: TGTGCCAGCAGCTTAGTCGCCGGGACAGATAGCCAAGAGACCCAGTACTTC. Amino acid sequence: CASSLVAGTDSQETQYF.

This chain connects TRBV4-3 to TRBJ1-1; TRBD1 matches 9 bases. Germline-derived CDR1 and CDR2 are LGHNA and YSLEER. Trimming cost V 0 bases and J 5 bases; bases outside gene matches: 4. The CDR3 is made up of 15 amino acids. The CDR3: CASSQDHRGLTEAFF. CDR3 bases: TGCGCCAGCAGCCAAGATCACAGGGGGCTTACTGAAGCTTTCTTT.

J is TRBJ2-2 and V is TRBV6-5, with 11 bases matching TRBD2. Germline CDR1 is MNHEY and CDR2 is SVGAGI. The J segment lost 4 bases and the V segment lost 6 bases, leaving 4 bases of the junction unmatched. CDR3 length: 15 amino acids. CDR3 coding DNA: TGTGCCAGCAGATTAGCGGGGGGGGTCACCGGGGAGCTGTTTTTT. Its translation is CASRLAGGVTGELFF.

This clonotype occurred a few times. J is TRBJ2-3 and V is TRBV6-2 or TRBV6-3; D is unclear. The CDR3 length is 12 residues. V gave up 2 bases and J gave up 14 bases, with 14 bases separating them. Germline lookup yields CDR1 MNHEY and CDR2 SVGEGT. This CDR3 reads CASSYVRGHAYF. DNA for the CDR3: TGTGCCAGCAGTTACGTCCGCGGCCATGCGTATTTT.

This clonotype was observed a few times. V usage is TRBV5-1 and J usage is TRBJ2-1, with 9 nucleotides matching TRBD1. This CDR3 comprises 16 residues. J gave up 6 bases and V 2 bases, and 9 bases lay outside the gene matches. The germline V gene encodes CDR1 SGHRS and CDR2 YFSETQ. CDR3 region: CASSFRQGGLGNEQFF. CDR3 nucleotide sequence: TGCGCCAGCAGCTTCAGACAGGGGGGATTGGGCAATGAGCAGTTCTTC.